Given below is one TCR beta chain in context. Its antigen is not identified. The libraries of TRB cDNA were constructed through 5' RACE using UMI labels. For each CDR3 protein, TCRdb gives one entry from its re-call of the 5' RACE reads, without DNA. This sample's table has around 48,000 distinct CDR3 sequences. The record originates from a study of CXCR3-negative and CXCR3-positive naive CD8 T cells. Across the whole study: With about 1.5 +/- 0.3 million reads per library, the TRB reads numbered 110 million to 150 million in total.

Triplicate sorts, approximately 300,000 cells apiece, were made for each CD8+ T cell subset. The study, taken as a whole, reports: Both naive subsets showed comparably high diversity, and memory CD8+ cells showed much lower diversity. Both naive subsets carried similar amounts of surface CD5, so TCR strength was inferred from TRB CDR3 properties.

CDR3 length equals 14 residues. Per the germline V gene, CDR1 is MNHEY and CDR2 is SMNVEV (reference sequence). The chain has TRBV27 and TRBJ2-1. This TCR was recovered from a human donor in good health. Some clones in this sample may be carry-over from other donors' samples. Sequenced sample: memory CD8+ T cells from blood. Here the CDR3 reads CASSLQTGNNEQFF.